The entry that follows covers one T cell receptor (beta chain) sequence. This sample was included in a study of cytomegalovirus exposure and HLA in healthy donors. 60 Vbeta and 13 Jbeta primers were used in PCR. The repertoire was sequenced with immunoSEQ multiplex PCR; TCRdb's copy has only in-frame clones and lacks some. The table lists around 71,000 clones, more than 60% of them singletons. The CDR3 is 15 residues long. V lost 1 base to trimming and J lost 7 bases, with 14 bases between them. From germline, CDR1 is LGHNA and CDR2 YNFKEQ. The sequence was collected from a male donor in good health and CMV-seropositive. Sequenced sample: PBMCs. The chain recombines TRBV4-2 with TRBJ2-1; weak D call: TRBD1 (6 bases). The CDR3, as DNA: TGTGCCAGCAGCCAAGCGGCAGGGGAAGAAAATGAGCAGTTCTTC. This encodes CASSQAAGEENEQFF.